The present T cell receptor (beta chain) was sequenced within a study of Graves' ophthalmopathy and Graves' hyperthyroidism. Across the whole study: At initial diagnosis, peripheral blood was obtained, and this preceded any treatment. Broader study findings: Blood repertoires reportedly contained most expanded thyroid clonotypes above 0.001 frequency.

RNA transcripts were the template, and TCR beta CDR3 regions were amplified from them. The first-round RT-PCR employed HTBI primers together with the Qiagen OneStep RT-PCR kit. A multiplex PCR was then performed as the second round. One entry per CDR3 protein results from TCRdb running MiXCR on the multiplex PCR reads. The table includes almost 750,000 distinct CDR3 sequences, 40% detected once. Clinical symptoms, serum thyroxine, TRAb, thyroid ultrasound and orbital computed tomography formed the basis of diagnosis. About this clonotype: Its matching antigen is unknown.

This CDR3 has 13 residues. After removal of 2 bases from V and 8 bases from J, the junction contained 3 bases not matched to a gene. Germline values: CDR1 DFQATT, CDR2 SNEGSKA (reference sequence). The rearrangement uses TRBV20-1 and TRBJ1-6; 7 bases are shared with TRBD1. Sequences were obtained from peripheral blood. The receptor was derived from an adult man with Graves' ophthalmopathy. CDR3 in amino acids: CSARLQGYSPLHF. The CDR3 DNA follows: TGCAGTGCTAGACTACAGGGGTATTCACCCCTCCACTTT.